This TCR beta chain is drawn from a study of identical twins. Overall study findings and caveats: Out-of-frame alpha sequences shared by twins were enriched for low generation probability.

V was shortened by 4 bases and J by 2 bases, with 10 bases between the two germline ends. CDR3 length: 14 residues. In germline, CDR1 is SGDLS, CDR2 YYNGEE. Each CDR3 protein gets one entry after TCRdb re-called the 5' RACE reads with MiXCR. The repertoire includes about 240,000 distinct CDR3 sequences, 7.5% of them detected once, and under 6% sits in the top ten. Concerning this clonotype: No antigen is known for it.

These same data were also listed under a study on yellow fever vaccine responses in identical twins. From that study: Reportedly, the response of twins' T cells to the vaccine seemed partly convergent, partly personalized.

J is TRBJ2-1 and V is TRBV9; D gene ambiguous. This TCR came from a woman under 30 in good health. Source material: CD8+ T cells sorted from blood. The CDR3 spells CASSPQRTYNEQFF. Written as DNA, the CDR3 is TGTGCCAGCAGCCCCCAGAGGACCTACAATGAGCAGTTCTTC.